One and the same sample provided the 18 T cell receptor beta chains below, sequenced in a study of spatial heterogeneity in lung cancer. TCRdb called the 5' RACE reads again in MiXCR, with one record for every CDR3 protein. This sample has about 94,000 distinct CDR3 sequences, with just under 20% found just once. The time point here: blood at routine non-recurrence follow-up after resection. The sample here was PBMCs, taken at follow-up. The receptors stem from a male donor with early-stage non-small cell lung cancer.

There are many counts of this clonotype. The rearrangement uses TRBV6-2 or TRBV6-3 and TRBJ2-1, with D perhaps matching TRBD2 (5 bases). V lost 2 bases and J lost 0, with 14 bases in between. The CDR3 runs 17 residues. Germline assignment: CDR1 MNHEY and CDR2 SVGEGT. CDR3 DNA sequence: TGTGCCAGCAGTTACGACGACGAGGGTAGCTCCTACAATGAGCAGTTCTTC. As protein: CASSYDDEGSSYNEQFF.

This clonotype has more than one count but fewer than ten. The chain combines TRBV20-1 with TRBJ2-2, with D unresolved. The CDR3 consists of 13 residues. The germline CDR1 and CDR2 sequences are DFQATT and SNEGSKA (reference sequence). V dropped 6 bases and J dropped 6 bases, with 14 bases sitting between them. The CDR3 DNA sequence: TGCAGTGCGCGGCCCGGCAGCGCCGGGGAGCTGTTTTTT. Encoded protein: CSARPGSAGELFF.

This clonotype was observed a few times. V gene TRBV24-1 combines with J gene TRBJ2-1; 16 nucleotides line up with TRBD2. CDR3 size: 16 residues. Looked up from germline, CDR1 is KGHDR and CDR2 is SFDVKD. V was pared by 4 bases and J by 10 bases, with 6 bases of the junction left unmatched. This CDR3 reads CATSERGLAGGREQFF. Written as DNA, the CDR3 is TGTGCCACCAGTGAAAGGGGACTAGCGGGAGGGCGGGAGCAGTTCTTC.

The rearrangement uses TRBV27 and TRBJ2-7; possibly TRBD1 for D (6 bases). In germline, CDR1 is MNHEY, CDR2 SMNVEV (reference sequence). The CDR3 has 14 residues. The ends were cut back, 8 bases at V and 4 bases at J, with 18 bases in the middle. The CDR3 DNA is TGTGCCAGCGACGAAGTACCGGGACAATACGAGCAGTACGTC. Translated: CASDEVPGQYEQYV.

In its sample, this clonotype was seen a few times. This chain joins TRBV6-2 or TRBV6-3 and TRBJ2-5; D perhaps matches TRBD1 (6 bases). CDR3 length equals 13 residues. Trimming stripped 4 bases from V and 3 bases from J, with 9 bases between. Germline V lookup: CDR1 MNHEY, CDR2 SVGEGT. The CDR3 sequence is CASSSYREETQYF. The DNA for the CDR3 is TGTGCCAGCAGTTCCTACAGGGAAGAGACCCAGTACTTC.

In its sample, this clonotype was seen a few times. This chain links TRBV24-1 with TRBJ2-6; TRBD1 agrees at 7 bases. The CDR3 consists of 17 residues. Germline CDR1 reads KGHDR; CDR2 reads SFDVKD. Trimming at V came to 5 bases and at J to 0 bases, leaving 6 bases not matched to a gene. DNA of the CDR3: TGTGCCACCAGTGGAAGACAGGGATACTCTGGGGCCAACGTCCTGACTTTC. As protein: CATSGRQGYSGANVLTF.

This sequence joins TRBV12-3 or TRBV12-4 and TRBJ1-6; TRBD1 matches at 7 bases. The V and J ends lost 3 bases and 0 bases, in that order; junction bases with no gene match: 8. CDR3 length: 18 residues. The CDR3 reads CASSFSITGDSYNSPLHF. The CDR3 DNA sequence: TGTGCCAGCAGTTTTAGTATTACAGGGGACTCCTATAATTCACCCCTCCACTTT.

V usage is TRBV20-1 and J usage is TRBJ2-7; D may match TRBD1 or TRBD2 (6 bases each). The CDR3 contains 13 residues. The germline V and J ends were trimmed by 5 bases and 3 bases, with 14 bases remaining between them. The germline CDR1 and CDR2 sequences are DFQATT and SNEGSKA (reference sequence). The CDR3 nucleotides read TGCAGTGCTCCGGGGGCGGACTACTACGAGCAGTACTTC. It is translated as CSAPGADYYEQYF.

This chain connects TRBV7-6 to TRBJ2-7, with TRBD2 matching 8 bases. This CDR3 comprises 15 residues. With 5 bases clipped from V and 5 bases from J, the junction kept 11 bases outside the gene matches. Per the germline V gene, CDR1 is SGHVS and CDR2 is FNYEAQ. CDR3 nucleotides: TGTGCCAGCAGCCTACCCGGCGGGAGGATGAACGAGCAGTACTTC. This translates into CASSLPGGRMNEQYF.

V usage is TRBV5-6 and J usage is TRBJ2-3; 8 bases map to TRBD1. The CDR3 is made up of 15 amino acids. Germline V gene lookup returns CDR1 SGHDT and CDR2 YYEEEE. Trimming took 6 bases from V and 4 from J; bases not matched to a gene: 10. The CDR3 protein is CASTRVDRESDTQYF. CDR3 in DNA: TGTGCCAGCACCCGAGTGGACAGGGAATCAGATACGCAGTATTTT.

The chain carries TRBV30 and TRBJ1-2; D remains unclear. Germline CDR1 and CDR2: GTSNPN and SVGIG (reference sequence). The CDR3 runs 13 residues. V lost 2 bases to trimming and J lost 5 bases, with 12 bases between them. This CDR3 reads CAWSYGRNYGYTF. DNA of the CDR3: TGTGCCTGGAGTTACGGGCGTAATTATGGCTACACCTTC.

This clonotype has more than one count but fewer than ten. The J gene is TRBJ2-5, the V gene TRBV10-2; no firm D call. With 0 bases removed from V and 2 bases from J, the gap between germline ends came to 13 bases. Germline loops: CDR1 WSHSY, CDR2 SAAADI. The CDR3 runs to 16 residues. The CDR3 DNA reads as TGCGCCAGCAGTGAGTCGATGGGAAACCGGCAAGAGACCCAGTACTTC. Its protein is CASSESMGNRQETQYF.

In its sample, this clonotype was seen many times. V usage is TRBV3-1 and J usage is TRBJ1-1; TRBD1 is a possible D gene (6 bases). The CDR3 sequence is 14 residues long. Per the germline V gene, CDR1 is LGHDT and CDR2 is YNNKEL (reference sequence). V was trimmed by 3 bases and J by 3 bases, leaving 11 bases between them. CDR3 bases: TGTGCCAGCAGCCATGTGGGGGCGCACACTGAAGCTTTCTTT. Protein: CASSHVGAHTEAFF.

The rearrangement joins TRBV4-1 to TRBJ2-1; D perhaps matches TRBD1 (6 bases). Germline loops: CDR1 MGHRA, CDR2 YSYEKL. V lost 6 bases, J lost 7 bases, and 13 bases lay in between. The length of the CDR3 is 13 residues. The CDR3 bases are TGCGCCAGCAGGCCTACAGGGTTAAATGAGCAGTTCTTC. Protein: CASRPTGLNEQFF.

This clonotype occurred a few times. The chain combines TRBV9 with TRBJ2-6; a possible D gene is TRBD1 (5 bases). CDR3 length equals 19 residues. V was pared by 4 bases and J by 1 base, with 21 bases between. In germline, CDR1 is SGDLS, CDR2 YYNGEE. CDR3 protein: CASSPREGRVGSGANVLTF. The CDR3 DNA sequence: TGTGCCAGCAGCCCTAGGGAAGGCAGGGTGGGATCTGGGGCCAACGTCCTGACTTTC.

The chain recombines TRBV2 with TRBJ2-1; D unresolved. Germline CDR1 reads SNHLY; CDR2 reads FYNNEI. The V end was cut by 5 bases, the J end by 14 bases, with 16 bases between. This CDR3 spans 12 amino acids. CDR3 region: CASSIGPEPKFF. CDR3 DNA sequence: TGTGCCAGCAGTATAGGGCCCGAGCCAAAGTTCTTC.

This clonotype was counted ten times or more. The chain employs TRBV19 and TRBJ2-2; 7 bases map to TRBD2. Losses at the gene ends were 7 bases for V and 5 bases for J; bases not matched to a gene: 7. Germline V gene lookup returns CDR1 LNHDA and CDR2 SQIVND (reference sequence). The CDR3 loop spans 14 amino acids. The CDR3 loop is CASTIGRSTGELFF. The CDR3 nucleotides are TGTGCCAGTACCATCGGGAGGTCTACCGGGGAGCTGTTTTTT.

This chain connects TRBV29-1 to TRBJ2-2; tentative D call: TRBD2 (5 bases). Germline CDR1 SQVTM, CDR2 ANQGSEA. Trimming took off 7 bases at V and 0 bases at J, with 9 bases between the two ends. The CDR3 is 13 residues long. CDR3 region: CSGRVSNTGELFF. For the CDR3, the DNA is TGCAGCGGGCGGGTCTCGAACACCGGGGAGCTGTTTTTT.